A single sample is the source of the 3 T cell receptor beta chains below, sequenced in a study of T-cell memory formation after mild COVID-19. TCRdb processed the 5' RACE reads anew with MiXCR; each CDR3 protein has one entry. This table has about 7,100 distinct CDR3 sequences, roughly 50% appearing once. Sequenced sample: PBMCs or a T cell subset sorted from them (not recorded which). These receptors were collected from an adult who had mild COVID-19 (a few samples of this study predate the infection). Cell type and time point are not known.

The sample holds one count of this clonotype. V and J are TRBV7-6 and TRBJ2-7; 7 bases line up with TRBD2. The CDR3 is made up of 13 amino acids. The trim removed 2 bases at V and 8 bases at J, leaving 6 bases unmatched. Germline V CDR1 and CDR2: SGHVS, FNYEAQ. The CDR3 region is CASSLTGGSKQYV. The CDR3 DNA reads as TGTGCCAGCAGCTTAACCGGGGGGTCAAAGCAGTACGTC.

This sequence joins TRBV5-6 and TRBJ2-7; D possibly uses TRBD1 or TRBD2 (6 bases each). Trimming took 3 bases from V and 2 from J, leaving 12 bases between them. In germline, CDR1 is SGHDT, CDR2 YYEEEE. The CDR3 extends over 14 amino acids. CDR3 coding DNA: TGTGCCAGCAGCTCCGGGGGCGCTCCCTACGAGCAGTACTTC. It encodes CASSSGGAPYEQYF.

The chain has TRBV6-4 and TRBJ2-1, with D perhaps TRBD1 or TRBD2 (5 bases each). The CDR3 sequence is 14 residues long. Trimming removed 5 bases from V and 5 bases from J, with 13 bases in between. Germline CDR1 and CDR2: MRHNA and SNTAGT. As DNA, the CDR3 is TGTGCCAGCAGTCTTACCGGGACCAACAATGAGCAGTTCTTC. It specifies CASSLTGTNNEQFF.